This entry features one T cell receptor beta chain sequence. These data are taken from a study of blood T cell repertoires in COVID-19. Study-wide context: The cDNA or gDNA used as material had been derived from T cells, B-cell-depleted T cells, or PBMCs.

TCRdb's table, derived via immunoSEQ multiplex PCR, lists solely in-frame clones and lacks some. The sample carries approximately 200,000 clones, 70% to 90% recorded once. The CDR3 runs to 14 residues. The germline V gene has CDR1 SGHDT and CDR2 YYEEEE. The junction had 3 bases not matched to a gene; V was cut back by 2 bases and J by 5 bases. Specimen: peripheral blood. The gene calls are TRBV5-6 and TRBJ2-5; 10 bases line up with TRBD1. This clonotype was sampled from a human donor with active or convalescent COVID-19. The donor label of this sample is uncertain. CDR3 nucleotides: TGTGCCAGCAGCTTTGGGACAGGGGAGGAGACCCAGTACTTC. Translating gives CASSFGTGEETQYF.